The clone carrying this T cell receptor (beta chain) showed up just a few times. This sample is part of a study of radiation and T cells in renal cell carcinoma. Indicated treatment: 15 Gy SBRT to primary tumor, nephrectomy 4 weeks later. Sequencing was performed with immunoSEQ multiplex PCR; in TCRdb, only in-frame clones are kept and a portion is missing. The data contain tens of thousands of clones, around 46% of them singletons. The starting material was tumor tissue, obtained from a patient whose treatment included radiotherapy and nephrectomy. The TCR comes from a woman in her forties or fifties with renal cell carcinoma.

The CDR3 here is CASSGRGYGETQYF. CDR3 DNA: TGTGCCAGCAGTGGCAGGGGGTATGGAGAGACCCAGTACTTC. This rearrangement joins TRBV6-6 to TRBJ2-5, with 7 nucleotides matching TRBD1. The CDR3 covers 14 residues. Germline CDR1 MNHNY, CDR2 SVGAGI (reference sequence). The V segment lost 5 bases and the J segment 4 bases; nucleotides outside the gene matches: 7.